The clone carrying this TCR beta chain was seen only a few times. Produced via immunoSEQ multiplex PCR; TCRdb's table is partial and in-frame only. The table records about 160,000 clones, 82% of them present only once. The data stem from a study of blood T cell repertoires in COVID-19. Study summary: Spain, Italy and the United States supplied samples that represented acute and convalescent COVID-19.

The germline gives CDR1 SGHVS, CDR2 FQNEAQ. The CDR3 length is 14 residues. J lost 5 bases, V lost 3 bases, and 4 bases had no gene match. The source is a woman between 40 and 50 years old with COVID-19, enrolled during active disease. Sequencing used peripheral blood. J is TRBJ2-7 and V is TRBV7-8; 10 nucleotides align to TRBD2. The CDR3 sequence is CASSFASGSHEQYF. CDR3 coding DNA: TGTGCCAGCAGCTTTGCTAGCGGGAGCCACGAGCAGTACTTC.